This T cell receptor beta chain was recorded in a study of cytomegalovirus exposure and HLA in healthy donors. This clone was seen a handful of times. The antigen is undetermined. The CDR3 totals 16 residues. Germline V lookup: CDR1 SGHDT, CDR2 YYEEEE. The ends were cut back, 4 bases at V and 0 bases at J, with 16 bases in the middle. The study ran its PCR with 60 Vbeta and 13 Jbeta primers. The table came from immunoSEQ multiplex PCR; TCRdb's copy has only in-frame clones and leaves some out. The data contain roughly 170,000 clones, roughly 79% of them seen just once; the ten biggest clones take up approximately 1.3%. Broader study findings: Across donors, most TCRs were seen rarely, yet some public ones were widespread. Analysis was carried out at a later point, and it linked a missense DCLRE1C variant to TCR beta V- and J-gene trimming.

Sample: PBMCs. The chain uses TRBV5-6 and TRBJ1-1, with D hard to call. This TCR derives from a man aged 25 to 40 in good health and CMV-seronegative. CDR3: CASSLPTSLMNTEAFF. As DNA, the CDR3 is TGTGCCAGCAGCCTTCCTACGAGCCTCATGAACACTGAAGCTTTCTTT.